The following is a T cell receptor (beta chain) sequence with its context. TCRdb re-analysed the 5' RACE reads in MiXCR, keeping a single row per CDR3 protein. The table shows 150,000 to 200,000 distinct CDR3 sequences, with about a sixth occurring only once. Germline assignment: CDR1 MDHEN and CDR2 SYDVKM. The CDR3 extends over 14 amino acids. Trimming shortened V by 6 bases and J by 4 bases, and 14 bases separated the two germline ends. This sample is drawn from a study of T-cell memory formation after mild COVID-19. The sample taken for sequencing was PBMCs or a T cell subset sorted from them (not recorded which). The TCR originated in an adult woman who had mild COVID-19 (a few samples of this study predate the infection). Cell type and time point are not known. J is TRBJ2-3 and V is TRBV28; perhaps TRBD1 as D (5 bases). The CDR3 here is CASRAEGVADTQYF. The CDR3 coding sequence is TGTGCCAGCAGGGCGGAAGGGGTCGCAGATACGCAGTATTTT.